The clone carrying this T cell receptor beta chain is medium-sized by share. The data stem from a study of blood T cell repertoires in COVID-19. Turning to the study itself: T cells, B-cell-depleted T cells, or PBMCs supplied cDNA or gDNA.

Per the germline V gene, CDR1 is SEHNR and CDR2 is FQNEAQ (reference sequence). This CDR3 has 13 amino acids. Trimming removed 1 base from V and 7 bases from J; junction bases left unmatched: 0. The table came from immunoSEQ multiplex PCR; TCRdb's copy has only in-frame clones and leaves some out. The data contain 110,000 or so clones, roughly nine tenths of them singletons. The source is a man between 70 and 80 years old with active or convalescent COVID-19. The chain recombines TRBV7-9 with TRBJ2-1, with 8 bases matching TRBD2. Material for sequencing was peripheral blood. This chain's CDR3 is CASSLGGRNEQFF. CDR3 bases: TGTGCCAGCAGCTTAGGCGGGAGGAATGAGCAGTTCTTC.